This T cell receptor beta chain was found in a study of shared clonotypes between healthy human individuals. Study-level results: Estimated richness values were generally larger in naive subsets than in memory subsets.

This CDR3 is built from 16 residues. Germline CDR1 and CDR2: SGHAT and FQDESV (reference sequence). J was trimmed by 4 bases and V by 6 bases; bases with no gene match: 8. About this clone: Its antigen remains unknown.

Clones were sequenced by immunoSEQ multiplex PCR, and TCRdb holds only the in-frame ones, with some missing. The top ten hold 0.36% of the sample, which has over a million clones, about 98.5% seen once. This clonotype was sampled from a young man in good health. The chain has TRBV11-1 and TRBJ2-3; 12 bases are shared with TRBD2. The specimen sequenced was naive CD4+ T cells sorted from blood. Subset described: CD45RA+ positively selected. The CDR3, as DNA: TGTGCCAGCAGTAACGGACTAGCGGGAAGGTCAGATACGCAGTATTTT. As protein: CASSNGLAGRSDTQYF.